The 24 T cell receptor beta chains below all came from one sample that was sequenced in a study of T cells in localized non-small cell lung cancer. Repertoires were generated with immunoSEQ multiplex PCR, while TCRdb's copy carries only in-frame clones and drops some. This sample has roughly 84,000 clones, with around nine tenths found just once. Source: peripheral blood, taken before any cancer treatment. The receptors stem from a woman aged 40-69 years with stage I squamous cell lung carcinoma.

V is TRBV5-4 and J is TRBJ1-2, with D possibly TRBD1 on 5 matching bases. Trimming took 2 bases from V and 4 from J, leaving 9 bases between them. Germline CDR1 reads SGHNT; CDR2 reads YYREEE (reference sequence). CDR3 length: 13 residues. Written as DNA, the CDR3 is TGTGCCAGCAGCTTAGAGGGGCCCTATGGCTACACCTTC. Its protein is CASSLEGPYGYTF.

Here the CDR3 DNA reads TGTGCCAGCAGCTCCAGCGGGGGGGCGAGCTCCTACAATGAGCAGTTCTTC. This sequence encodes CASSSSGGASSYNEQFF. The chain recombines TRBV7-9 with TRBJ2-1; 10 bases map to TRBD2. The CDR3 is 17 residues long. With 4 bases clipped from V and 0 bases from J, the junction kept 6 bases outside the gene matches. The germline V gene encodes CDR1 SEHNR and CDR2 FQNEAQ (reference sequence).

This rearrangement joins TRBV7-9 to TRBJ2-1; TRBD2 matches at 12 bases. The CDR3 extends over 16 amino acids. Losses at the gene ends were 2 bases for V and 4 bases for J; bases not matched to a gene: 3. Germline CDR1 is SEHNR and CDR2 is FQNEAQ (reference sequence). CDR3 in amino acids: CASSLRTSGVYNEQFF. CDR3 bases: TGTGCCAGCAGCTTAAGGACTAGCGGGGTATACAATGAGCAGTTCTTC.

The genes are TRBV7-8 and TRBJ1-1; D is unclear. This CDR3 region has 15 residues. CDR1 and CDR2 (germline): SGHVS, FQNEAQ. Trimming left V 5 bases short and J 4 bases short, with 17 bases between. The CDR3 DNA reads as TGTGCCAGCAGCCCACTCACCTTAATCGGCACTGAAGCTTTCTTT. Its translation is CASSPLTLIGTEAFF. Full variable domain (outside the CDR3, taken from reference TRBV7-8 and TRBJ1-1): GAGVSQSPRYKVAKRGQDVALRCDPISGHVSLFWYQQALGQGPEFLTYFQNEAQLDKSGLPSDRFFAERPEGSVSTLKIQRTQQEDSAVYLCASSPLTLIGTEAFFGQGTRLTVV.

This sequence joins TRBV6-1 and TRBJ2-5; the D gene is possibly TRBD2 (5 bases). The DNA end favors TRBJ2-7, so the J call may be wrong. Germline V gene lookup returns CDR1 MNHNS and CDR2 SASEGT. CDR3 size: 15 residues. CDR3 DNA sequence: TGTGCCAGCAGTGCGCAAGCGGAAAGCTCCTACGAGCAGTACTTC. It is translated as CASSAQAESSYEQYF.

This rearrangement joins TRBV29-1 to TRBJ1-5, with TRBD1 identical over 7 bases. The germline gives CDR1 SQVTM, CDR2 ANQGSEA. V trimming: 4 bases; J trimming: 4 bases; junction bases outside the gene matches: 4. The CDR3 sequence is 13 residues long. The CDR3 coding sequence is TGCAGCGTTGGGGACAGCTATAATCAGCCCCAGCATTTT. Its protein is CSVGDSYNQPQHF.

V and J are TRBV25-1 and TRBJ1-2; TRBD1 agrees at 8 bases. This CDR3 has 14 residues. V lost 3 bases, J lost 9 bases, and 9 bases stayed unmatched. Germline values: CDR1 MGHDK, CDR2 SYGVNS. In nucleotides, the CDR3 is TGTGCCAGCAGTGATATACCTGACAGGGGCAGCTACACCTTC. This gives the protein CASSDIPDRGSYTF.

J is TRBJ2-6 and V is TRBV2; 14 bases are shared with TRBD2. Germline V gene sequence: CDR1 SNHLY, CDR2 FYNNEI. V lost 6 bases and J lost 0; bases outside the gene matches: 4. The length of the CDR3 is 18 residues. The CDR3 spells CASSGLAGGLSGANVLTF. For the CDR3, the DNA is TGTGCCAGCAGCGGACTAGCGGGGGGCCTCTCTGGGGCCAACGTCCTGACTTTC.

The chain is built from TRBV19 and TRBJ2-6; D gene uncertain. V was clipped by 2 bases and J by 4 bases, with 6 bases between them. Looked up from germline, CDR1 is LNHDA and CDR2 is SQIVND (reference sequence). CDR3 length: 14 residues. CDR3 nucleotides: TGTGCCAGTAGTATATGGAGAGGGGCCAACGTCCTGACTTTC. Translating it yields CASSIWRGANVLTF.

This rearrangement joins TRBV4-2 to TRBJ2-1; weak D call: TRBD2 (5 bases). This CDR3 has 13 residues. V lost 1 base and J lost 11, with 12 bases in between. Germline CDR1 reads LGHNA; CDR2 reads YNFKEQ. The CDR3 sequence is CASSQVSPGKQFF. The CDR3 DNA reads TGTGCCAGCAGCCAAGTGAGTCCGGGAAAGCAGTTCTTC.

The V gene is TRBV5-1, the J gene TRBJ1-1; D unresolved. With 3 bases removed from V and 0 bases from J, the gap between germline ends came to 18 bases. Germline-derived CDR1 and CDR2 are SGHRS and YFSETQ. The CDR3 length is 17 residues. In DNA, the CDR3 is TGCGCCAGCAGCTCGAAACTTCGCACCAGCATGAACACTGAAGCTTTCTTT. Protein product: CASSSKLRTSMNTEAFF.

The genes are TRBV19 and TRBJ2-7; 12 bases fit TRBD2. This CDR3 has 15 amino acids. Looked up from germline, CDR1 is LNHDA and CDR2 is SQIVND (reference sequence). The J segment lost 3 bases and the V segment lost 1 base, leaving 1 base of the junction unmatched. The CDR3: CASSIGLAGVYEQYF. As DNA, the CDR3 is TGTGCCAGTAGTATAGGACTAGCGGGGGTCTACGAGCAGTACTTC.

This rearrangement joins TRBV6-1 to TRBJ1-1; D unresolved. The V and J ends lost 0 bases and 1 base respectively, with 6 bases between them. The CDR3 runs 14 residues. Germline V CDR1 and CDR2: MNHNS, SASEGT. In DNA form, the CDR3 reads TGTGCCAGCAGTGAAGCGGTACAGAACACTGAAGCTTTCTTT. Protein product: CASSEAVQNTEAFF.

The chain combines TRBV9 with TRBJ2-3; D tentatively reads TRBD1 or TRBD2 (5 bases each). Deletions cut 2 bases from V and 6 bases from J, with 13 bases between. Per the germline V gene, CDR1 is SGDLS and CDR2 is YYNGEE. The CDR3 sequence is 14 residues long. The CDR3 sequence: CASSVGRPGDTQYF. The DNA of the CDR3 is TGTGCCAGCAGCGTGGGACGGCCCGGGGATACGCAGTATTTT.

This sequence joins TRBV9 and TRBJ1-3; TRBD1 matches at 7 bases. Unmatched junction bases numbered 15, after V lost 3 bases and J lost 0 bases. Germline V lookup: CDR1 SGDLS, CDR2 YYNGEE. The length of the CDR3 is 19 residues. The CDR3 loop is CASSAQPPSGGGSGNTIYF. The CDR3 DNA reads as TGTGCCAGCAGCGCCCAACCCCCTTCAGGGGGTGGCTCTGGAAACACCATATATTTT. The whole variable domain, filled in from reference TRBV9 and TRBJ1-3, reads DSGVTQTPKHLITATGQRVTLRCSPRSGDLSVYWYQQSLDQGLQFLIQYYNGEERAKGNILERFSAQQFPDLHSELNLSSLELGDSALYFCASSAQPPSGGGSGNTIYFGEGSWLTVV.

This clone was detected only a few times. The V gene is TRBV5-1, the J gene TRBJ1-3; 7 bases are shared with TRBD1. V shed 4 bases, J shed 4 bases, and the junction held 11 bases outside the gene matches. CDR1 SGHRS and CDR2 YFSETQ come from the germline V gene. This CDR3 spans 16 amino acids. The CDR3 DNA sequence: TGCGCCAGCAGCCTTGGAGGGGGCGCGGGGGGAAACACCATATATTTT. Amino acids: CASSLGGGAGGNTIYF.

This sequence joins TRBV4-1 and TRBJ2-3, with TRBD2 matching over 12 bases. The CDR3 contains 18 residues. V gave up 4 bases and J gave up 7 bases; unmatched junction bases: 15. CDR1 is MGHRA and CDR2 is YSYEKL in the germline V gene. Here the CDR3 DNA reads TGCGCCAGCAGCCTACATCTAGCGGGGGGGCAGGTTAGTTATACGCAGTATTTT. Protein: CASSLHLAGGQVSYTQYF.

The rearrangement joins TRBV18 to TRBJ1-1, with 12 bases lining up with TRBD1. There are 15 residues in the CDR3. Trimming took 4 bases from V and 2 from J; bases not matched to a gene: 2. From germline, CDR1 is KGHSH and CDR2 LQKENI. The CDR3 sequence is CASSLGTGGNTEAFF. The CDR3 DNA sequence: TGTGCCAGCTCACTCGGGACAGGGGGCAACACTGAAGCTTTCTTT.

The genes are TRBV11-3 and TRBJ2-5; no definite D call. V was shortened by 2 bases and J by 5 bases, with 9 bases between the two germline ends. This CDR3 is built from 13 residues. CDR1 SGHNT and CDR2 YENEEA come from the germline V gene. For the CDR3, the DNA is TGTGCCAGCAGCTTAAATCACCGGGAGACCCAGTACTTC. Protein product: CASSLNHRETQYF. Variable domain in full (rest from reference TRBV11-3 and TRBJ2-5): EAGVVQSPRYKIIEKKQPVAFWCNPISGHNTLYWYLQNLGQGPELLIRYENEEAVDDSQLPKDRFSAERLKGVDSTLKIQPAELGDSAVYLCASSLNHRETQYFGPGTRLLVL.

This chain's CDR3 is CASSRGLANNEQFF. As DNA, the CDR3 is TGCGCCAGCAGCCGGGGACTGGCTAACAATGAGCAGTTCTTC. The chain couples TRBV10-1 to TRBJ2-1; TRBD2 is a possible D gene (6 bases). The CDR3 extends over 14 amino acids. V was shortened by 6 bases and J by 5 bases, with 14 bases between the two germline ends. Germline-derived CDR1 and CDR2 are WNHNN and SYGVQD (reference sequence).

Note on this clone: At the DNA level, this CDR3 is encoded by other sequences in the same sample as well. The J gene is TRBJ2-2, the V gene TRBV11-3, with D tentatively TRBD1 (6 bases). Trimming cost V 4 bases and J 5 bases, with 8 bases left between them. The length of the CDR3 is 13 residues. Per germline, CDR1 SGHNT and CDR2 YENEEA. CDR3 sequence: CASSSRGTGELFF. The CDR3 DNA sequence: TGTGCCAGCAGCTCAAGGGGGACCGGGGAGCTGTTTTTT.

Note on this clone: The sample contains more than one DNA sequence encoding this CDR3. The rearrangement joins TRBV29-1 to TRBJ1-1; D is ambiguous. Trimming left V 3 bases short and J 3 bases short, with 11 bases between. CDR1 and CDR2 from the germline V gene are SQVTM and ANQGSEA. CDR3 length equals 13 residues. CDR3 sequence (DNA): TGCAGCGTTGACGGGGTCGGGGACACTGAAGCTTTCTTT. As protein: CSVDGVGDTEAFF.

V and J are TRBV6-1 and TRBJ1-1; 10 positions match TRBD1. The junction had 5 bases not matched to a gene; V was cut back by 6 bases and J by 4 bases. The CDR3 has 14 residues. Germline lookup yields CDR1 MNHNS and CDR2 SASEGT. The CDR3 loop reads CASSRDRGFTEAFF. The CDR3 nucleotides read TGTGCCAGCAGCCGGGACAGGGGTTTCACTGAAGCTTTCTTT.

This chain connects TRBV10-3 to TRBJ2-2; 9 positions match TRBD1. CDR1 ENHRY and CDR2 SYGVKD come from the germline V gene. Trimming cost V 3 bases and J 5 bases; bases outside gene matches: 1. The CDR3 sequence is 14 residues long. The CDR3 spells CAISEQGATGELFF. The CDR3 DNA reads as TGTGCCATCAGTGAACAGGGGGCGACCGGGGAGCTGTTTTTT.